The 6 T cell receptor beta chains below all came from one sample that was sequenced in a study of cytomegalovirus exposure and HLA in healthy donors (TCRdb year 2017). Library creation used the immunoSEQ multiplex PCR assay. For the multiplex PCR, a mixture combining 60 forward primers for TCR Vbeta segments and 13 reverse primers for TCR Jbeta segments was used. TCRdb stores this immuneACCESS table with in-frame sequences only. Part of the clones is absent; in the studies checked, under half of the shortfall reflects unresolved V genes, and no reason is known for the rest. This sample holds some 160,000 clones; roughly 80% were observed only once. Clones ranked in the top ten supply roughly 4.3% of the sample. Material for sequencing was PBMCs. These receptor sequences come from a woman between 40 and 50 years old in good health and CMV-seropositive.

Regarding this clone: Other nucleotide sequences in the sample specify the same CDR3. The V call is TRBV19, the J call TRBJ2-2, with D possibly being TRBD1 (5 bases). With 4 bases removed from V and 4 bases from J, the gap between germline ends came to 10 bases. Germline assignment: CDR1 LNHDA and CDR2 SQIVND (reference sequence). The CDR3 loop spans 14 amino acids. CDR3 coding DNA: TGTGCCAGTAGTAACCAGGGCAGCACCGGGGAGCTGTTTTTT. Encoded protein: CASSNQGSTGELFF.

The chain recombines TRBV6-5 with TRBJ1-2; the D gene is possibly TRBD1 (6 bases). The CDR3 is made up of 13 amino acids. From germline, CDR1 is MNHEY and CDR2 SVGAGI. V lost 6 bases and J 8 bases, leaving 16 bases between the germline ends. The CDR3 DNA follows: TGTGCCAGCAGCCTGGCAGGGGAGGGCGGCTACACCTTC. Its protein is CASSLAGEGGYTF.

The CDR3 sequence is CASSVAGGGNQETQYF. CDR3 coding DNA: TGTGCCAGCAGCGTAGCTGGGGGAGGGAACCAAGAGACCCAGTACTTC. V usage is TRBV9 and J usage is TRBJ2-5; 7 bases are shared with TRBD2. From germline, CDR1 is SGDLS and CDR2 YYNGEE. The CDR3 is 16 residues long. The ends lost 0 bases at V and 0 bases at J; junction bases unmatched: 5.

The CDR3 DNA sequence: TGCGCCAGCAGCTCTTATCGAGGGCGGTCTGAAGCTTTCTTT. Residues: CASSSYRGRSEAFF. This chain connects TRBV5-1 to TRBJ1-1; the D is unclear. The CDR3 consists of 14 residues. Trimming shortened V by 3 bases and J by 6 bases, and 15 bases separated the two germline ends. Germline CDR1 and CDR2: SGHRS and YFSETQ.

The chain is built from TRBV7-2 and TRBJ1-5; no reliable D call. V lost 5 bases to trimming and J lost 6 bases, with 8 bases between them. CDR1 SGHTA and CDR2 FQGNSA come from the germline V gene. The CDR3 runs 12 residues. The DNA of the CDR3 is TGTGCCAGCAGCCATGGGCTTCAGCCCCAGCATTTT. Protein sequence: CASSHGLQPQHF.

This clone was counted between two and nine times. The chain carries TRBV5-6 and TRBJ2-7; tentative D call: TRBD2 (6 bases). From germline, CDR1 is SGHDT and CDR2 YYEEEE. This CDR3 spans 11 amino acids. V lost 5 bases and J 6 bases, leaving 9 bases between the germline ends. CDR3 sequence reads: CASSYGGEQYF. For the CDR3, the DNA is TGTGCCAGCAGTTACGGGGGCGAGCAGTACTTC.